The 20 T cell receptor beta chains listed next were all sequenced from one sample in a study of T cells in women clearing cervical HPV infection listed by TCRdb under 2018. Library method: the immunoSEQ multiplex PCR assay. Here the immuneACCESS table is served through TCRdb, limited to in-frame sequences with V and J called. Missing clones are a known gap in these copies; in checked studies unresolved V genes cover under half, and the rest lacks a known reason. The table for this sample lists more than 40,000 clones. The ten largest clonotypes hold approximately 0.98% of the sample. Sequencing was done on a sample of blood buffy coat. The source of these receptors is a woman aged 18-70 years with a cervical HPV16 infection that either progressed to CIN3+ or cleared (not recorded which).

Concerning this clone itself: The read is 3 residues too short to cover the CDR3 end, so that end is filled in from the germline J gene. The gene calls are TRBV2 and TRBJ2-3, with TRBD1 identical over 7 bases. CDR3 size: 13 residues. Germline CDR1 reads SNHLY; CDR2 reads FYNNEI. Incomplete CDR3 DNA: TGTGCCAGCAGGACAGGGTACCAAGAGACG. It encodes CASRTGYQET. The full CDR3 is CASRTGYQETQYF. Full variable domain (outside the CDR3, taken from reference TRBV2 and TRBJ2-3): EPEVTQTPSHQVTQMGQEVILRCVPISNHLYFYWYRQILGQKVEFLVSFYNNEISEKSEIFDDQFSVERPDGSNFTLKIRSTKLEDSAMYFCASRTGYQETQYFGPGTRLTVL.

About this clone itself: The DNA ends 3 residues before the CDR3 does, and the rest of the CDR3 is filled in from the germline J gene. The chain uses TRBV7-2 and TRBJ2-1, with a weak D call TRBD2 (7 bases). The CDR3 runs 15 residues. Trimming shortened V by 0 bases and J by 4 bases, and 10 bases separated the two germline ends. CDR1 is SGHTA, CDR2 FQGNSA, per germline. The CDR3 DNA, read in part, is TGTGCCAGCAGCTTAGCCGGGGGGCAATACAATGAG. As protein: CASSLAGGQYNE. The complete CDR3 protein is CASSLAGGQYNEQFF.

CDR3 sequence reads: CASSTPTGGYTF. CDR3 DNA, as far as it was read: TGTGCCAGTAGTACTCCTACAGGGGGC. The J gene is TRBJ1-2, the V gene TRBV19; TRBD1 is a possible D gene (6 bases). The read ends 3 residues shy of where the CDR3 ends; the end is completed using the germline J gene. Germline CDR1 is LNHDA and CDR2 is SQIVND (reference sequence). This CDR3 contains 12 residues. The complete variable domain, with remaining parts taken from reference TRBV19 and TRBJ1-2, reads DGGITQSPKYLFRKEGQNVTLSCEQNLNHDAMYWYRQDPGQGLRLIYYSQIVNDFQKGDIAEGYSVSREKKESFPLTVTSAQKNPTAFYLCASSTPTGGYTFGSGTRLTVV.

Notes on this clone: Sequencing ends 3 residues short of the CDR3 end; the germline J gene provides the rest. The chain combines TRBV11-1 with TRBJ1-6, with 7 bases matching TRBD1. This CDR3 comprises 14 residues. Per the germline V gene, CDR1 is SGHAT and CDR2 is FQDESV (reference sequence). V lost 2 bases to trimming and J lost 7 bases; unmatched junction nucleotides: 2. CDR3 bases read: TGTGCCAGCAGCTTACAAGGGGGCAATTCACCC. Translating it yields CASSLQGGNSP. From start to end, the CDR3 is CASSLQGGNSPLHF.

Comment on this clone: The missing CDR3 end, 3 residues past where the read stops, is filled in from the germline J gene. V gene TRBV12-3 or TRBV12-4 combines with J gene TRBJ2-3; D is perhaps TRBD2 (6 bases). The CDR3 length is 13 residues. The V and J ends lost 3 bases and 7 bases respectively, with 11 bases between them. The CDR3 protein is CASSFVGGNTQYF. The sequenced CDR3 bases are TGTGCCAGCAGTTTCGTGGGGGGAAATACG.

CDR3 DNA, as far as it was read: TGTGCCAGTAGACAAGGACAGGGGGGATCACCA. It specifies CASRQGQGGSP. The complete CDR3 sequence is CASRQGQGGSPLFF. The rearrangement uses TRBV19 and TRBJ1-4; 10 positions match TRBD1. With the read ending 3 residues before the CDR3 end, the germline J gene is used to fill in that end. This CDR3 contains 14 residues. The germline gives CDR1 LNHDA, CDR2 SQIVND (reference sequence).

Incomplete CDR3 DNA: TGTGCCAGCAGCCAAGTCCGACTAGTCGTCTTCAATGAG. Translated, it gives CASSQVRLVVFNE. The entire CDR3 is CASSQVRLVVFNEQFF. J is TRBJ2-1 and V is TRBV3-1 (or the pseudogene TRBV3-2); maybe TRBD2 (6 bases). The sequenced fragment ends 3 residues before the CDR3 boundary, so the rest is inferred from the germline J gene. The germline CDR1 and CDR2 sequences are LGHDT and YNNKEL (reference sequence). The CDR3 contains 16 residues. V was pared by 1 base and J by 6 bases, with 16 bases between.

Concerning this clone: Read data end 3 residues before the CDR3 end; the end is taken from the germline J gene. V is TRBV5-1 and J is TRBJ2-5; the D gene is possibly TRBD2 (6 bases). The ends were cut back, 0 bases at V and 7 bases at J, with 16 bases in the middle. The germline CDR1 and CDR2 sequences are SGHRS and YFSETQ. The CDR3 is 15 residues long. Partial CDR3 DNA: TGCGCCAGCAGCTTGGATCCGGGGGATCAGGGGACC. This codes for CASSLDPGDQGT. The full CDR3 protein reads CASSLDPGDQGTQYF. The whole variable domain, filled in from reference TRBV5-1 and TRBJ2-5, reads KAGVTQTPRYLIKTRGQQVTLSCSPISGHRSVSWYQQTPGQGLQFLFEYFSETQRNKGNFPGRFSGRQFSNSRSEMNVSTLELGDSALYLCASSLDPGDQGTQYFGPGTRLLVL.

Concerning this clone: The read comes to an end 3 residues before the CDR3 does, leaving the germline J gene to fill in the end. The chain combines TRBV7-2 with TRBJ1-5; D gene unclear. The V and J ends lost 3 bases and 2 bases respectively, with 5 bases between them. CDR3 length equals 13 residues. CDR1 is SGHTA, CDR2 FQGNSA, per germline. The CDR3 region is CASSFPGNQPQHF. CDR3 DNA, as far as it was read: TGTGCCAGCAGCTTTCCAGGCAATCAGCCC.

As regards this clone: The CDR3 end falls 3 residues outside the read, so it is completed with the germline J gene. J is TRBJ1-4 and V is TRBV6-1, with no clear D. Trimming left V 4 bases short and J 4 bases short, with 13 bases between. Germline-derived CDR1 and CDR2 are MNHNS and SASEGT. The CDR3 length is 15 residues. The CDR3 bases that were read are TGTGCCAGCAGTGGGCAGATGGTCCTTAATGAAAAA. The encoded protein is CASSGQMVLNEK. In full, the CDR3 reads CASSGQMVLNEKLFF.

To note about this clone: A junction boundary mismatches the germline segment, possibly from a read error. The read comes to an end 3 residues before the CDR3 does, leaving the germline J gene to fill in the end. Within the sample, other DNA sequences also encode this same CDR3. V gene TRBV19 combines with J gene TRBJ1-3; no firm D call. The CDR3 loop spans 16 amino acids. Germline V gene sequence: CDR1 LNHDA, CDR2 SQIVND (reference sequence). The CDR3 bases that were read are TGTGCCAGTAGTATCGCAGGACTGAACTCTGGAAACACG. Translating it yields CASSIAGLNSGNT. The CDR3 as a whole reads CASSIAGLNSGNTIYF.

As to this clone: The read ends 3 residues early relative to the CDR3; the germline J gene fills the gap. The chain links TRBV3-1 (or the pseudogene TRBV3-2) to TRBJ2-3, with 7 bases matching TRBD2. This CDR3 contains 15 residues. The germline V gene encodes CDR1 LGHDT and CDR2 YNNKEL (reference sequence). V was pared by 1 base and J by 4 bases, with 5 bases of the junction left unmatched. This chain's CDR3 is CASSQATSPADTQYF. The DNA read from the CDR3 is TGTGCCAGCAGCCAAGCGACTAGCCCGGCAGATACG.

A remark on this clone: Read coverage stops 3 residues before the CDR3 terminus; the germline J gene supplies the remainder. V and J are TRBV7-9 and TRBJ1-4; TRBD1 matches at 7 bases. Germline loops: CDR1 SEHNR, CDR2 FQNEAQ (reference sequence). The CDR3 has 15 residues. The J segment lost 4 bases and the V segment lost 5 bases, leaving 7 bases of the junction unmatched. This CDR3 is CASSVLGTVNEKLFF. The sequenced CDR3 bases are TGTGCCAGCAGCGTACTCGGGACAGTTAATGAAAAA.

Remarks on this clone: The missing CDR3 end, 3 residues past where the read stops, is filled in from the germline J gene. The gene calls are TRBV6-1 and TRBJ2-2; D perhaps matches TRBD1 (5 bases). Per the germline V gene, CDR1 is MNHNS and CDR2 is SASEGT. CDR3 length: 18 residues. The DNA read from the CDR3 is TGTGCCAGCAGTGAAGCTGGGATCCTTTTCTCTGGGGCCAACGTG. This codes for CASSEAGILFSGANV. The entire CDR3 protein reads CASSEAGILFSGANVLFF.

A note on this clone: Read data end 3 residues before the CDR3 end; the end is taken from the germline J gene. V and J are TRBV6-4 and TRBJ2-1; 13 bases map to TRBD2. V shed 3 bases, J shed 7 bases, and the junction held 0 bases outside the gene matches. CDR1 and CDR2 (germline): MRHNA, SNTAGT. The CDR3 is 14 amino acids. The CDR3 region is CASSETSGGNEQFF. CDR3 DNA, as far as it was read: TGTGCCAGCAGTGAGACTAGCGGGGGGAATGAG.

In regard to this clone: The read comes to an end 3 residues before the CDR3 does, leaving the germline J gene to fill in the end. This chain connects TRBV5-4 to TRBJ2-5; TRBD2 matches 7 bases. Looked up from germline, CDR1 is SGHNT and CDR2 is YYREEE (reference sequence). Trimming at V came to 4 bases and at J to 5 bases, leaving 11 bases not matched to a gene. The CDR3 length is 15 residues. The part of the CDR3 DNA that was read is TGTGCCAGCAGCATAGGACTAGTTGTTTCGGAGACC. Amino acid sequence: CASSIGLVVSET. The CDR3 reads in full as CASSIGLVVSETQYF.

About this clone: The read falls 3 residues short of the CDR3 end, and the missing part is taken from the germline J gene. The chain recombines TRBV2 with TRBJ2-3; 10 bases are shared with TRBD2. The ends lost 6 bases at V and 4 bases at J; junction bases unmatched: 4. This CDR3 spans 14 amino acids. Germline V gene data show CDR1 as SNHLY and CDR2 as FYNNEI. The sequenced part of the CDR3 DNA is TGTGCCAGCAGCGAGGGACTAGCGTCAGATACG. Protein product: CASSEGLASDT. The full CDR3 protein reads CASSEGLASDTQYF.

Notes on this clone: The read halts 3 residues ahead of the CDR3 end, with the missing end drawn from the germline J gene. The chain links TRBV19 to TRBJ1-6, with D tentatively TRBD1 (5 bases). Germline assignment: CDR1 LNHDA and CDR2 SQIVND (reference sequence). V gave up 7 bases and J gave up 3 bases, with 10 bases separating them. The CDR3 is 14 amino acids. The part of the CDR3 DNA that was read is TGTGCCAGTACCACGGGGGACTATAATTCACCC. Protein: CASTTGDYNSP. The entire CDR3 sequence reads CASTTGDYNSPLHF.

Notes on this clone: Read coverage stops 3 residues before the CDR3 terminus; the germline J gene supplies the remainder. The chain employs TRBV12-3 or TRBV12-4 and TRBJ1-2; a possible D gene is TRBD1 (5 bases). This CDR3 is 12 amino acids long. V dropped 8 bases and J dropped 3 bases, with 10 bases sitting between them. CDR3 DNA, as far as it was read: TGTGCCAGCTCCCGAGGGGACTATGGC. It is translated as CASSRGDYG. The entire CDR3 reads CASSRGDYGYTF.

As to this clone: The read ends 3 residues shy of where the CDR3 ends; the end is completed using the germline J gene. This chain connects TRBV7-2 to TRBJ1-5; no firm D call. The CDR3 sequence is 15 residues long. Between the trimmed V and J ends, which lost 3 bases and 3 bases, there was a span of 12 bases. Germline V gene lookup returns CDR1 SGHTA and CDR2 FQGNSA. This CDR3 reads CASSFSPQLNQPQHF. The sequenced CDR3 bases are TGTGCCAGCAGCTTTTCCCCACAGCTCAATCAGCCC. The variable domain in full, completed from reference TRBV7-2 and TRBJ1-5, reads GAGVSQSPSNKVTEKGKDVELRCDPISGHTALYWYRQSLGQGLEFLIYFQGNSAPDKSGLPSDRFSAERTGGSVSTLTIQRTQQEDSAVYLCASSFSPQLNQPQHFGDGTRLSIL.